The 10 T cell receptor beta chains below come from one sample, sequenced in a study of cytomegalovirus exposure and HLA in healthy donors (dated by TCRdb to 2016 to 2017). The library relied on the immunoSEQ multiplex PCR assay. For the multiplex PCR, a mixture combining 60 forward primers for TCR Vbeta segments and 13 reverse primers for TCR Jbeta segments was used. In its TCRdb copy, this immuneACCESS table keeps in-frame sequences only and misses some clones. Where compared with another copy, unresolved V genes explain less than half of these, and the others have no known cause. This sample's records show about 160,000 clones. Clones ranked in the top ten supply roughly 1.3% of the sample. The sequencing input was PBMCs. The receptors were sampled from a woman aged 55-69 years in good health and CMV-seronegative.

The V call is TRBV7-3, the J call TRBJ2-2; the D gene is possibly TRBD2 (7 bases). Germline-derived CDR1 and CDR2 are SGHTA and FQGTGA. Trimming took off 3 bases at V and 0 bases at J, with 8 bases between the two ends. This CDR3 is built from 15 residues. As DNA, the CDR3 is TGTGCCAGCAGCTTCGGGGGGCCGAACACCGGGGAGCTGTTTTTT. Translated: CASSFGGPNTGELFF. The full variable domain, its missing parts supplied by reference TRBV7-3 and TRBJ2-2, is GAGVSQTPSNKVTEKGKYVELRCDPISGHTALYWYRQSLGQGPEFLIYFQGTGAADDSGLPNDRFFAVRPEGSVSTLKIQRTERGDSAVYLCASSFGGPNTGELFFGEGSRLTVL.

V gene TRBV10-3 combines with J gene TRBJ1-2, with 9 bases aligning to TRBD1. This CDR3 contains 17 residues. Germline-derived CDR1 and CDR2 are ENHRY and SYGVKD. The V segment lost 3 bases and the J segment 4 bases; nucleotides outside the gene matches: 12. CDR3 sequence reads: CAISDSTTGGGSYGYTF. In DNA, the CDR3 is TGTGCCATCAGTGACTCCACAACAGGGGGCGGGAGCTATGGCTACACCTTC.

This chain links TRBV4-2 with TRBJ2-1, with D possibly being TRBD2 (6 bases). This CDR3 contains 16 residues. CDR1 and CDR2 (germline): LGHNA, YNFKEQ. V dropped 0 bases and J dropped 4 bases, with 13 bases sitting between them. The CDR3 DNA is TGTGCCAGCAGCCAAGAAGGAGGGCAAGGGTACAATGAGCAGTTCTTC. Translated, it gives CASSQEGGQGYNEQFF.

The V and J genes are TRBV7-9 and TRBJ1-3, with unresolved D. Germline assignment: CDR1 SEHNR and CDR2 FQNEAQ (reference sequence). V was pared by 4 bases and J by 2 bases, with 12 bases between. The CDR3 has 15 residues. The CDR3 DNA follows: TGTGCCAGCAGCTCCAAGAGTCGTGCTGGAAACACCATATATTTT. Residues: CASSSKSRAGNTIYF.

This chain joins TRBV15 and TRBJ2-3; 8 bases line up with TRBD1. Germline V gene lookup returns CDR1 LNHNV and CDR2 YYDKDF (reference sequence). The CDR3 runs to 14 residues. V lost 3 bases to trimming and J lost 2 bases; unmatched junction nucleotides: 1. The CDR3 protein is CATSRDRATDTQYF. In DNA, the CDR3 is TGTGCCACCAGCAGGGACAGGGCCACAGATACGCAGTATTTT.

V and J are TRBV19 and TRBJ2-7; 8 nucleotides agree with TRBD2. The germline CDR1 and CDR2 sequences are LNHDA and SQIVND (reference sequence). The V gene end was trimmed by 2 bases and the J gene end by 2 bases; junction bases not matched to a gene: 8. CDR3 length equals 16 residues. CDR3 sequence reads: CASSITGGLDAYEQYF. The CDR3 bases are TGTGCCAGTAGTATAACGGGGGGACTAGATGCCTACGAGCAGTACTTC.

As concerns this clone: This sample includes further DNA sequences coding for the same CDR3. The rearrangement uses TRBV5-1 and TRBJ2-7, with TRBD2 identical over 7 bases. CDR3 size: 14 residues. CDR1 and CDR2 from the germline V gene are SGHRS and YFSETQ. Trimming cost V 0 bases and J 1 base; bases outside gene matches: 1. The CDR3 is CASSLGGGSYEQYF. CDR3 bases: TGCGCCAGCAGCTTGGGGGGGGGTTCCTACGAGCAGTACTTC.

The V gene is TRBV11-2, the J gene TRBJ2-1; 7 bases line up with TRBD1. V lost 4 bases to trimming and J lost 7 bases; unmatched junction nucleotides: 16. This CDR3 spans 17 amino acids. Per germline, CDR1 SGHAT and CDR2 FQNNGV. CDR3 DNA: TGTGCCAGCAGCTGGGTGACAGGGAATCCGCTCGGAAATGAGCAGTTCTTC. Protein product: CASSWVTGNPLGNEQFF. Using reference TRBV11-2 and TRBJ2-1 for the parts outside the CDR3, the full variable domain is EAGVAQSPRYKIIEKRQSVAFWCNPISGHATLYWYQQILGQGPKLLIQFQNNGVVDDSQLPKDRFSAERLKGVDSTLKIQPAKLEDSAVYLCASSWVTGNPLGNEQFFGPGTRLTVL.

CDR3 DNA: TGTGCCAGCAGGTTCATCGGACAGCGAAACTATGGCTACACCTTC. It translates to CASRFIGQRNYGYTF. This sequence joins TRBV6-5 and TRBJ1-2, with D perhaps TRBD1 (6 bases). CDR1 MNHEY and CDR2 SVGAGI come from the germline V gene. The CDR3 consists of 15 residues. Trimming left V 6 bases short and J 2 bases short, with 16 bases between.

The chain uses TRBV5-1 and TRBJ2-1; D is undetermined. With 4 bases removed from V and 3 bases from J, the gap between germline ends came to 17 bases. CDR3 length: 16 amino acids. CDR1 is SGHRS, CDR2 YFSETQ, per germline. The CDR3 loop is CASSTVDTNLYNEQFF. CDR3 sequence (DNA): TGCGCCAGCAGCACCGTCGACACCAATCTCTACAATGAGCAGTTCTTC.